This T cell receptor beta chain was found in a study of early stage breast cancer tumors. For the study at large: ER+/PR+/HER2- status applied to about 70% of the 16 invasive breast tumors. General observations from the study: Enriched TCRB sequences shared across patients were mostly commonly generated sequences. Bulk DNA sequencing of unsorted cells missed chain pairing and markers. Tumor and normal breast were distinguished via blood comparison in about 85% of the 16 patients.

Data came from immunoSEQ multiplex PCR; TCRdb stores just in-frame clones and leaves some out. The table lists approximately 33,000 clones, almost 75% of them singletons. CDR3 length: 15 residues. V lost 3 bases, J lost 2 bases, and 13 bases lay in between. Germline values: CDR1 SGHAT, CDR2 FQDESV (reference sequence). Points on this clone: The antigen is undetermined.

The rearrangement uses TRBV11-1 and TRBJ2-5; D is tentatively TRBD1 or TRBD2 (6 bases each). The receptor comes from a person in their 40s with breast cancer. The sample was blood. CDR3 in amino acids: CASSLRGQPQETQYF. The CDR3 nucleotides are TGTGCCAGCAGCTTGCGGGGACAACCACAAGAGACCCAGTACTTC.